This T cell receptor (beta chain) was sequenced in a study of blood T cell repertoires in COVID-19. The CDR3 sequence is 16 residues long. The J segment lost 5 bases and the V segment lost 5 bases, leaving 15 bases of the junction unmatched. The germline V gene has CDR1 MDHEN and CDR2 SYDVKM. The repertoire was sequenced with immunoSEQ multiplex PCR; TCRdb's copy has only in-frame clones and lacks some. The data hold around 430,000 clones, with around 89% observed a single time. Material for sequencing was peripheral blood. The receptor comes from a woman between 45 and 65 years old with COVID-19, enrolled during active disease. V is TRBV28 and J is TRBJ2-7, with 7 bases identical to TRBD1. CDR3 sequence (DNA): TGTGCCAGCAGTCCCGTCCTTAGGGGGCTTATCCACGAGCAGTACTTC. This codes for CASSPVLRGLIHEQYF.